The T cell receptor (beta chain) under discussion was sequenced for a study of lung T cells in sarcoidosis with Löfgren's syndrome. Across the study: CD4+ T cells build up in sarcoidosis bronchoalveolar lavage fluid. Repertoire analyses centered on Löfgren's syndrome patients.

This clonotype showed up just a few times. The antigen is unknown. This CDR3 is built from 12 residues. CDR1 is SQVTM and CDR2 is ANQGSEA in the germline V gene. The V and J ends lost 7 bases and 1 base respectively, with 11 bases between them. TCRdb redid the calling of the reads with MiXCR, one entry per CDR3 protein. Of 15,000 to 25,000 distinct CDR3 sequences listed, approximately 22% are singletons. General study results and limits: TRBV2 was the preferred pairing partner of TRAV12-1, with similar CDR3s. TRAV12-1 and TRBV2 were reportedly most expanded in Löfgren's patients.

The chain carries TRBV29-1 and TRBJ2-7; possible D gene TRBD1, 6 bases. The TCR sequence derives from a human donor with sarcoidosis (Löfgren's syndrome or another form), or a control subject (not recorded which). Sequenced input: CD4+ T cells from bronchoalveolar lavage. CDR3 bases: TGCAGCGCTGGACAGACTTCCTACGAGCAGTACTTC. This sequence encodes CSAGQTSYEQYF.